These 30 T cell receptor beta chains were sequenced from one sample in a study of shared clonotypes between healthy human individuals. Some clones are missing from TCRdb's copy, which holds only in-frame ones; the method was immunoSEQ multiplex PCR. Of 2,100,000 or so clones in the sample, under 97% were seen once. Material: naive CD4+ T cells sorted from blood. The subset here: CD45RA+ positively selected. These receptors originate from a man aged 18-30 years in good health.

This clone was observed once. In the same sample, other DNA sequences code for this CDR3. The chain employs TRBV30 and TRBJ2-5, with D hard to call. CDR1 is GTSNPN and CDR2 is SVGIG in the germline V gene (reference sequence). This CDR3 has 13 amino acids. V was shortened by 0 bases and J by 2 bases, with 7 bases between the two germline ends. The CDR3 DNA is TGTGCCTGGAGTGTACGCACACAAGAGACCCAGTACTTC. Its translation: CAWSVRTQETQYF.

The CDR3 region has the DNA TGTGCCAGCAGTTACTCGGGGAGTGGGACAGAAAAACTGTTTTTT. This codes for CASSYSGSGTEKLFF. The chain links TRBV6-5 to TRBJ1-4, with a tentative D call TRBD1 (6 bases). Germline CDR1 is MNHEY and CDR2 is SVGAGI. CDR3 length: 15 amino acids. V was clipped by 0 bases and J by 8 bases, with 13 bases between them.

The CDR3 nucleotides are TGTGCCAGCACCCTGACAGGGTACTACGAGCAGTACTTC. Its translation is CASTLTGYYEQYF. The V gene is TRBV28, the J gene TRBJ2-7; 7 bases agree with TRBD1. Germline V gives CDR1 MDHEN, CDR2 SYDVKM. The CDR3 spans 13 residues. V gave up 7 bases and J gave up 3 bases; unmatched junction bases: 6.

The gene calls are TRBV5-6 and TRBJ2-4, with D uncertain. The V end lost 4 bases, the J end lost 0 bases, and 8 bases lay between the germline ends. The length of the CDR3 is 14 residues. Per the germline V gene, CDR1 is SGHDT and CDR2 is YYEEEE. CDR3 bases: TGTGCCAGCAGCCCCTATATAGCCAAAAACATTCAGTACTTC. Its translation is CASSPYIAKNIQYF.

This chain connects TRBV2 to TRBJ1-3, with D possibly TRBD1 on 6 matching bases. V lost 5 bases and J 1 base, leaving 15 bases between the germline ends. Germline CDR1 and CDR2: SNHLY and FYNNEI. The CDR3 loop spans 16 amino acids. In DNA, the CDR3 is TGTGCCAGCAGTAGTCCCAGGCAGGGGTCTGGAAACACCATATATTTT. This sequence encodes CASSSPRQGSGNTIYF.

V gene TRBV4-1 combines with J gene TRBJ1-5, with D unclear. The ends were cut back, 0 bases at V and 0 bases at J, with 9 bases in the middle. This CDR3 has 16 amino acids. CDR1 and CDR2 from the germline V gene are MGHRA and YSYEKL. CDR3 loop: CASSQELGRSNQPQHF. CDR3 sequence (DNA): TGCGCCAGCAGCCAAGAACTCGGACGTAGCAATCAGCCCCAGCATTTT.

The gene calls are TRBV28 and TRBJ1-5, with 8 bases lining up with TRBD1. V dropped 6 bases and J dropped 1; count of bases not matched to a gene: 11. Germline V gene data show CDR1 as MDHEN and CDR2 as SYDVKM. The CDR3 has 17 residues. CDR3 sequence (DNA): TGTGCCAGCAGCCCCATCGCGACAGGGGAGAGCAATCAGCCCCAGCATTTT. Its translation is CASSPIATGESNQPQHF. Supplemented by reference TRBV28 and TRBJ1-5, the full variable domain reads DVKVTQSSRYLVKRTGEKVFLECVQDMDHENMFWYRQDPGLGLRLIYFSYDVKMKEKGDIPEGYSVSREKKERFSLILESASTNQTSMYLCASSPIATGESNQPQHFGDGTRLSIL.

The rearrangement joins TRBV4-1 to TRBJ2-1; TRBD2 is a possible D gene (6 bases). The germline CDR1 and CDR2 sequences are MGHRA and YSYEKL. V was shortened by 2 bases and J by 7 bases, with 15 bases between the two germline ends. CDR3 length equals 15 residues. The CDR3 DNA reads TGCGCCAGCAGCCAATCAGCGGGCTGGAGGAATGAGCAGTTCTTC. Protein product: CASSQSAGWRNEQFF.

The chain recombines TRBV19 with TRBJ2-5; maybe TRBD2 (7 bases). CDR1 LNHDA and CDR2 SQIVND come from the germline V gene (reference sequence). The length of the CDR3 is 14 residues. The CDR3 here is CAASRGGGQETQYF. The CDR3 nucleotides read TGTGCTGCTAGCCGAGGGGGGGGCCAAGAGACCCAGTACTTC. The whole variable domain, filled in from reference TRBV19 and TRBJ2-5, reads DGGITQSPKYLFRKEGQNVTLSCEQNLNHDAMYWYRQDPGQGLRLIYYSQIVNDFQKGDIAEGYSVSREKKESFPLTVTSAQKNPTAFYLCAASRGGGQETQYFGPGTRLLVL.

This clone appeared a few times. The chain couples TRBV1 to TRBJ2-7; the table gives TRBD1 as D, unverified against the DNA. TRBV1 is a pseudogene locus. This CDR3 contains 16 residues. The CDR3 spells CTSSQLDRGQSHEQYF. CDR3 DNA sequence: TGCACCAGCAGCCAATTGGACAGGGGGCAATCCCACGAGCAGTACTTC.

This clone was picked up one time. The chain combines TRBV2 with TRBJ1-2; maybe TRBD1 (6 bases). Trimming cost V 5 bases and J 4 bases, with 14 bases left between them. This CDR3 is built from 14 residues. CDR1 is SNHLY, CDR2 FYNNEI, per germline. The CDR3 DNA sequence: TGTGCCAGCAGTCAGGACAGAGGACCCTATGGCTACACCTTC. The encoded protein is CASSQDRGPYGYTF.

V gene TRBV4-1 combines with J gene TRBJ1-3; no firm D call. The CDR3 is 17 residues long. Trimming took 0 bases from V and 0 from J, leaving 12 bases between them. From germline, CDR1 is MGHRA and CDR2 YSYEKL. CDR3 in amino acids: CASSQDLFRTSGNTIYF. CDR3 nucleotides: TGCGCCAGCAGCCAAGATCTTTTCCGGACCTCTGGAAACACCATATATTTT.

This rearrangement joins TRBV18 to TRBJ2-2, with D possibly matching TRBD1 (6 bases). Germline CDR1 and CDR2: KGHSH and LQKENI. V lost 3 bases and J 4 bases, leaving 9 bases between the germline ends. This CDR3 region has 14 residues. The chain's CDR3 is CASSPQQGTGELFF. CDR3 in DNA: TGTGCCAGCTCACCCCAACAGGGCACCGGGGAGCTGTTTTTT.

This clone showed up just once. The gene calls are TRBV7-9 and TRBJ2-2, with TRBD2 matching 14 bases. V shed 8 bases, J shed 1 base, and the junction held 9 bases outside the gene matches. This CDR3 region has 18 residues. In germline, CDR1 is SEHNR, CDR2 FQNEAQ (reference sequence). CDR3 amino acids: CASARGTSGSLNTGELFF. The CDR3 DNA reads TGTGCCAGCGCCCGGGGGACTAGCGGGAGTTTGAACACCGGGGAGCTGTTTTTT.

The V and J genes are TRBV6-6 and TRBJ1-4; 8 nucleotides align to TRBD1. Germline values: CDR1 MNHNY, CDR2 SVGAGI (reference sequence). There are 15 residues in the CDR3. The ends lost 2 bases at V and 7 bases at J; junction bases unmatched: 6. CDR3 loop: CASSYGQGAGEKLFF. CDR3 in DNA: TGTGCCAGCAGTTACGGTCAGGGGGCAGGTGAAAAACTGTTTTTT.

CDR3: CASRRVATNTIYF. Written as DNA, the CDR3 is TGTGCCAGCAGACGCGTTGCCACTAACACCATATATTTT. V usage is TRBV6-5 and J usage is TRBJ1-3; no definite D call. This CDR3 has 13 amino acids. Germline V gene sequence: CDR1 MNHEY, CDR2 SVGAGI. The ends were cut back, 6 bases at V and 7 bases at J, with 13 bases in the middle.

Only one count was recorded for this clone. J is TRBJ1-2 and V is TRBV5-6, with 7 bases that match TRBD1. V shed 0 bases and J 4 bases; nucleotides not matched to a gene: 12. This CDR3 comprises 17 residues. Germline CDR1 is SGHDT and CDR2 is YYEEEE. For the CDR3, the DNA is TGTGCCAGCAGCTTGGTTCCTACAGGGGCGGTCTCCTATGGCTACACCTTC. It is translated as CASSLVPTGAVSYGYTF.

The CDR3 sequence is CASGLGTAGNTIYF. The CDR3, as DNA: TGTGCTAGTGGTTTGGGGACAGCCGGAAACACCATATATTTT. This chain connects TRBV12-5 to TRBJ1-3, with D tentatively TRBD1 (6 bases). Germline V CDR1 and CDR2: LGHNT, FRNRAP. Trimming took 1 base from V and 4 from J, leaving 8 bases between them. This CDR3 is built from 14 residues. The whole variable domain, filled in from reference TRBV12-5 and TRBJ1-3, reads DARVTQTPRHKVTEMGQEVTMRCQPILGHNTVFWYRQTMMQGLELLAYFRNRAPLDDSGMPKDRFSAEMPDATLATLKIQPSEPRDSAVYFCASGLGTAGNTIYFGEGSWLTVV.

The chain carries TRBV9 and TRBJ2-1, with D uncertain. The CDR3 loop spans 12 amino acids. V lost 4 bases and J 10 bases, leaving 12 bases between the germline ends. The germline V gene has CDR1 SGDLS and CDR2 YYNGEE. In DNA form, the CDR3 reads TGTGCCAGCAGCCCAAACCGTGTGGAGCAGTTCTTC. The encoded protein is CASSPNRVEQFF.

The chain's CDR3 is CASSYSTNTGELFF. DNA of the CDR3: TGTGCCAGCAGTTACTCAACAAACACCGGGGAGCTGTTTTTT. The chain recombines TRBV6-6 with TRBJ2-2, with unresolved D. Germline V gene data show CDR1 as MNHNY and CDR2 as SVGAGI (reference sequence). The V and J ends lost 0 bases and 2 bases respectively, with 4 bases between them. The CDR3 runs 14 residues.

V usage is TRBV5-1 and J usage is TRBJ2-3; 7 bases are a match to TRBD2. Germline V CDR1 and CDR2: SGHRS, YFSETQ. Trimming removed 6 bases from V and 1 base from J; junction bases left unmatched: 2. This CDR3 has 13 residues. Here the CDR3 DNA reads TGCGCCAGCAAGGCGGGGGGCACAGATACGCAGTATTTT. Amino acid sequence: CASKAGGTDTQYF.

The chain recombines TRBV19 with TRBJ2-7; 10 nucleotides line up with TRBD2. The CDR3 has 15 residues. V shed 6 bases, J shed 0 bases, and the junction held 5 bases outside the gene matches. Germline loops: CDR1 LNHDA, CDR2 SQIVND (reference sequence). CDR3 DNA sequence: TGTGCCAGTAGAAGGGGACTAGCGAACTCCTACGAGCAGTACTTC. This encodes CASRRGLANSYEQYF.

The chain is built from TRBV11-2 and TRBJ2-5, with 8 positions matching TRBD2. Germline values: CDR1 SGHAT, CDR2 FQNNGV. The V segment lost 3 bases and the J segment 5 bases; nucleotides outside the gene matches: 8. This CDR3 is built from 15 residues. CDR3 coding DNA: TGTGCCAGCAGCTTGGGGGCGGGAGGACGCGAGACCCAGTACTTC. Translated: CASSLGAGGRETQYF.

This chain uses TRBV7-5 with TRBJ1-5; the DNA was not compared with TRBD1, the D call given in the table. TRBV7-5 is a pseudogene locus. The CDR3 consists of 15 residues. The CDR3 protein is CARSQRQGAGQPQHF. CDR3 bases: TGTGCCAGAAGCCAAAGACAGGGGGCTGGCCAGCCCCAGCATTTT.

The CDR3 region has the DNA TGTGCCAGCAGCGTAGGTCCGAGGACTAGCGGTTTAATTGAGCAGTTCTTC. Translating it yields CASSVGPRTSGLIEQFF. The chain links TRBV9 to TRBJ2-1, with TRBD2 identical over 10 bases. The CDR3 has 17 amino acids. V dropped 0 bases and J dropped 9; count of bases not matched to a gene: 12. Germline V CDR1 and CDR2: SGDLS, YYNGEE.

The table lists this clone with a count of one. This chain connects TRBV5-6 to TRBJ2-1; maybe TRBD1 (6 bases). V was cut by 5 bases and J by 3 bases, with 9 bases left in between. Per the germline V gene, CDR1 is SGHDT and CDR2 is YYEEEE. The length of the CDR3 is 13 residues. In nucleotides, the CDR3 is TGTGCCAGCAGTGGGACACGCTACAATGAGCAGTTCTTC. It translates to CASSGTRYNEQFF.

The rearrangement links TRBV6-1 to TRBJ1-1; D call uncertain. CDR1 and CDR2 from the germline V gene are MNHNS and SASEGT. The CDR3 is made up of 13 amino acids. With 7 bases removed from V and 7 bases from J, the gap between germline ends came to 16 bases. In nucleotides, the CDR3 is TGTGCCAGCATGCCCTCCGGGAAAGGTGAAGCTTTCTTT. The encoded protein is CASMPSGKGEAFF.

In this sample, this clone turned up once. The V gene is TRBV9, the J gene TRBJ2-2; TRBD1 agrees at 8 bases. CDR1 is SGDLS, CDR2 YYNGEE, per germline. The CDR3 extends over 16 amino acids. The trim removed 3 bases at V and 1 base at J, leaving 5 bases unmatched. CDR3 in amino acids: CASSGRTGLNTGELFF. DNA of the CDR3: TGTGCCAGCAGCGGACGGACAGGGCTGAACACCGGGGAGCTGTTTTTT.

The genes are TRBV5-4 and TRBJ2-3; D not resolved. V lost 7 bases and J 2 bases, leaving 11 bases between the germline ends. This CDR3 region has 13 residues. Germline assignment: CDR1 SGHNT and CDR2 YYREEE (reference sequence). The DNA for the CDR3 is TGTGCCAGCGGAGTTGGGTCCACAGATACGCAGTATTTT. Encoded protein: CASGVGSTDTQYF. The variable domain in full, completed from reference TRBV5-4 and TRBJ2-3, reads ETGVTQSPTHLIKTRGQQVTLRCSSQSGHNTVSWYQQALGQGPQFIFQYYREEENGRGNFPPRFSGLQFPNYSSELNVNALELDDSALYLCASGVGSTDTQYFGPGTRLTVL.

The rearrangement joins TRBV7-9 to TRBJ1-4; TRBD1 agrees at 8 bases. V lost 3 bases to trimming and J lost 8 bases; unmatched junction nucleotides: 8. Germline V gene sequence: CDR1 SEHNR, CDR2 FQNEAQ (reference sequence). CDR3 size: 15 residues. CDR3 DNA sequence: TGTGCCAGCAGCTTGATGGACAGGGTAGGGGAAAAACTGTTTTTT. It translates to CASSLMDRVGEKLFF. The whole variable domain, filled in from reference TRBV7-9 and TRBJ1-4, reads DTGVSQNPRHKITKRGQNVTFRCDPISEHNRLYWYRQTLGQGPEFLTYFQNEAQLEKSRLLSDRFSAERPKGSFSTLEIQRTEQGDSAMYLCASSLMDRVGEKLFFGSGTQLSVL.